The 23 T cell receptor beta chains listed next were all sequenced from one sample in a study of blood T cell repertoires in COVID-19. Clones were read by immunoSEQ multiplex PCR, and TCRdb kept only the in-frame ones, dropping some. The table includes under 95,000 clones, under 85% detected once. Sequenced: peripheral blood. Source of these receptors: an older woman with acute or convalescent COVID-19.

This chain uses TRBV18 with TRBJ1-1; 7 nucleotides match TRBD1. The CDR3 loop spans 13 amino acids. V lost 5 bases to trimming and J lost 7 bases; unmatched junction nucleotides: 7. The germline CDR1 and CDR2 sequences are KGHSH and LQKENI. In nucleotides, the CDR3 is TGTGCCAGCTCAGCCTCCGGGACAGTTGAAGCTTTCTTT. It specifies CASSASGTVEAFF.

The rearrangement joins TRBV7-9 to TRBJ1-1; no clear D gene. V was shortened by 2 bases and J by 1 base, with 8 bases between the two germline ends. CDR1 and CDR2 from the germline V gene are SEHNR and FQNEAQ (reference sequence). The CDR3 spans 14 residues. CDR3 DNA sequence: TGTGCCAGCAGCTTAAGTCTGGCGAACACTGAAGCTTTCTTT. It is translated as CASSLSLANTEAFF.

The rearrangement uses TRBV18 and TRBJ2-1; 9 positions agree with TRBD2. The length of the CDR3 is 15 residues. The germline CDR1 and CDR2 sequences are KGHSH and LQKENI. V lost 0 bases and J lost 3; bases outside the gene matches: 0. This CDR3 reads CASSPPSGGYNEQFF. The CDR3 DNA follows: TGTGCCAGCTCACCACCTAGCGGGGGCTACAATGAGCAGTTCTTC. The variable domain in full, completed from reference TRBV18 and TRBJ2-1, reads NAGVMQNPRHLVRRRGQEARLRCSPMKGHSHVYWYRQLPEEGLKFMVYLQKENIIDESGMPKERFSAEFPKEGPSILRIQQVVRGDSAAYFCASSPPSGGYNEQFFGPGTRLTVL.

This chain links TRBV10-3 with TRBJ2-3, with TRBD1 matching over 7 bases. J lost 4 bases, V lost 9 bases, and 16 bases had no gene match. The CDR3 has 16 residues. The germline gives CDR1 ENHRY, CDR2 SYGVKD. CDR3 in amino acids: CAIGGLAGTESDTQYF. The CDR3, as DNA: TGTGCCATAGGAGGACTCGCCGGGACAGAATCAGATACGCAGTATTTT.

This chain uses TRBV7-9 with TRBJ2-7, with unresolved D. Germline values: CDR1 SEHNR, CDR2 FQNEAQ (reference sequence). The CDR3 is 12 residues long. The V gene lost 1 base and the J gene lost 6 bases, with 7 bases spanning the gap. CDR3 in amino acids: CASSLDFSEQYF. For the CDR3, the DNA is TGTGCCAGCAGCTTAGACTTTTCCGAGCAGTACTTC. Full variable domain (remainder filled in from reference TRBV7-9 and TRBJ2-7): DTGVSQNPRHKITKRGQNVTFRCDPISEHNRLYWYRQTLGQGPEFLTYFQNEAQLEKSRLLSDRFSAERPKGSFSTLEIQRTEQGDSAMYLCASSLDFSEQYFGPGTRLTVT.

About this clone: One end of the junction does not line up with germline, which may come from a read error. V and J are TRBV7-7 and TRBJ1-3; TRBD1 matches at 12 bases. The CDR3 spans 15 residues. The germline CDR1 and CDR2 sequences are SSHAT and FNYEAQ (reference sequence). CDR3 DNA: TGTGCTAGCAGTCGGGACAGGGGGCATGGAAACACCATATATTTT. This translates into CASSRDRGHGNTIYF.

The chain is built from TRBV7-9 and TRBJ2-2, with D tentatively TRBD2 (6 bases). V was trimmed by 5 bases and J by 4 bases, leaving 23 bases between them. Germline V lookup: CDR1 SEHNR, CDR2 FQNEAQ (reference sequence). The CDR3 is made up of 18 amino acids. The CDR3 region is CASSPYRLALPSTGELFF. CDR3 nucleotide sequence: TGTGCCAGCAGCCCTTACCGGCTAGCGCTCCCGAGCACCGGGGAGCTGTTTTTT.

This chain connects TRBV6-5 to TRBJ1-2; D uncertain. The CDR3 has 14 residues. V was shortened by 6 bases and J by 0 bases, with 11 bases between the two germline ends. The germline gives CDR1 MNHEY, CDR2 SVGAGI. Here the CDR3 DNA reads TGTGCCAGCAGGAGGTCCGGCCCTAACTATGGCTACACCTTC. This sequence encodes CASRRSGPNYGYTF.

This clone turned up a few times. In nucleotides, the CDR3 is TGTGCCAGCAAGCGGGAACCGAACACTGAAGCTTTCTTT. Its translation is CASKREPNTEAFF. The J gene is TRBJ1-1, the V gene TRBV2; unclear D gene. Trimming removed 7 bases from V and 1 base from J, with 10 bases in between. Germline CDR1 SNHLY, CDR2 FYNNEI. There are 13 residues in the CDR3.

The gene calls are TRBV28 and TRBJ2-2, with D maybe TRBD1 (6 bases). V was pared by 4 bases and J by 11 bases, with 8 bases between. This CDR3 comprises 11 residues. Per germline, CDR1 MDHEN and CDR2 SYDVKM. The CDR3: CASSSRGELFF. In nucleotides, the CDR3 is TGTGCCAGCAGTTCCAGGGGTGAGCTGTTTTTT. Variable domain in full (rest from reference TRBV28 and TRBJ2-2): DVKVTQSSRYLVKRTGEKVFLECVQDMDHENMFWYRQDPGLGLRLIYFSYDVKMKEKGDIPEGYSVSREKKERFSLILESASTNQTSMYLCASSSRGELFFGEGSRLTVL.

The chain has TRBV6-1 and TRBJ2-7; D possibly corresponds to TRBD1 (6 bases). V was pared by 0 bases and J by 2 bases, with 11 bases between. Per the germline V gene, CDR1 is MNHNS and CDR2 is SASEGT. This CDR3 has 15 amino acids. The DNA for the CDR3 is TGTGCCAGCAGTGAAGCCCCACAGGGAGCCTACGAGCAGTACTTC. Protein product: CASSEAPQGAYEQYF.

The rearrangement joins TRBV10-3 to TRBJ1-5; D gene ambiguous. In germline, CDR1 is ENHRY, CDR2 SYGVKD. The length of the CDR3 is 16 residues. Deletions cut 0 bases from V and 0 bases from J, with 9 bases between. CDR3 residues: CAISESGEYSNQPQHF. The CDR3 bases are TGTGCCATCAGTGAGTCAGGAGAATATAGCAATCAGCCCCAGCATTTT.

CDR3 bases: TGTGCCAGCTCACCACAGATCCAGGATGTCGAGCAGTACTTC. Amino acids: CASSPQIQDVEQYF. This sequence joins TRBV18 and TRBJ2-7, with no clear D. This CDR3 has 14 amino acids. V was pared by 1 base and J by 6 bases, with 13 bases between. Germline values: CDR1 KGHSH, CDR2 LQKENI.

V and J are TRBV3-1 (or the pseudogene TRBV3-2) and TRBJ1-5, with a weak D call TRBD1 (6 bases). This CDR3 is 12 amino acids long. Germline V gives CDR1 LGHDT, CDR2 YNNKEL (reference sequence). Trimming cost V 0 bases and J 11 bases, with 8 bases left between them. The CDR3 DNA is TGTGCCAGCAGCCAAGATACAGGGACCCAGCATTTT. Encoded protein: CASSQDTGTQHF.

The chain has TRBV21-1 and TRBJ1-2; TRBD1, the table's D call, was not compared with the DNA. TRBV21-1 is annotated as a pseudogene. This CDR3 has 14 residues. CDR3 amino acids: CASSKGPHCYGYTF. DNA for the CDR3: TGTGCCAGCAGCAAGGGCCCCCATTGCTATGGCTACACCTTC.

The CDR3 loop is CASSRTGGAYGYTF. The CDR3 DNA is TGTGCCAGCAGCCGGACAGGGGGCGCATATGGCTACACCTTC. The chain links TRBV7-2 to TRBJ1-2, with 11 bases that match TRBD1. After removal of 5 bases from V and 5 bases from J, the junction contained 4 bases not matched to a gene. This CDR3 is built from 14 residues. Germline loops: CDR1 SGHTA, CDR2 FQGNSA.

The chain is built from TRBV10-3 and TRBJ2-7; 7 bases line up with TRBD1. This CDR3 is 15 amino acids long. The trim removed 3 bases at V and 3 bases at J, leaving 8 bases unmatched. From germline, CDR1 is ENHRY and CDR2 SYGVKD. The CDR3 bases are TGTGCCATCAGTGATCCGCGACAGGGTCTCTACGAGCAGTACTTC. This codes for CAISDPRQGLYEQYF.

The chain couples TRBV11-3 to TRBJ2-1; 10 nucleotides line up with TRBD2. V gave up 0 bases and J gave up 3 bases; unmatched junction bases: 2. This CDR3 is built from 16 residues. Germline-derived CDR1 and CDR2 are SGHNT and YENEEA. CDR3 coding DNA: TGTGCCAGCAGCTTAGATGCTAGCGGGGGCTACAATGAGCAGTTCTTC. Translation gives CASSLDASGGYNEQFF.

The chain has TRBV7-9 and TRBJ2-7, with TRBD2 identical over 8 bases. V shed 4 bases and J 5 bases; nucleotides not matched to a gene: 10. The CDR3 totals 15 residues. CDR1 and CDR2 from the germline V gene are SEHNR and FQNEAQ (reference sequence). CDR3 nucleotide sequence: TGTGCCAGCAGCTACCGGGGAGTCGGGAGGGACGAGCAGTACTTC. This codes for CASSYRGVGRDEQYF.

The chain carries TRBV5-4 and TRBJ2-3, with D possibly being TRBD2 (6 bases). The ends were cut back, 0 bases at V and 3 bases at J, with 14 bases in the middle. CDR1 and CDR2 from the germline V gene are SGHNT and YYREEE (reference sequence). CDR3 length: 16 amino acids. The CDR3: CASSLAARAGTDTQYF. CDR3 DNA sequence: TGTGCCAGCAGCTTGGCCGCGCGGGCGGGAACAGATACGCAGTATTTT.

A remark on this clone: An end of the junction differs from the germline gene, which may be a read error. The chain uses TRBV7-7 and TRBJ2-1; D perhaps matches TRBD2 (6 bases). The CDR3 contains 15 residues. The germline CDR1 and CDR2 sequences are SSHAT and FNYEAQ (reference sequence). The CDR3 loop is CASSLIRDSLHEQFF. The CDR3 coding sequence is TGTGCTAGCAGCTTAATCAGGGACTCCCTCCATGAGCAGTTCTTC.

This chain connects TRBV5-4 to TRBJ2-7; 10 bases are a match to TRBD1. With 4 bases clipped from V and 6 bases from J, the junction kept 10 bases outside the gene matches. Germline CDR1 and CDR2: SGHNT and YYREEE (reference sequence). The CDR3 length is 15 residues. CDR3 sequence reads: CASSKGQGGFSEQYF. In DNA form, the CDR3 reads TGTGCCAGCAGCAAAGGACAGGGGGGATTCTCCGAGCAGTACTTC.

J is TRBJ1-2 and V is TRBV7-3; maybe TRBD1 (6 bases). V gave up 2 bases and J gave up 6 bases, with 10 bases separating them. CDR3 length: 13 amino acids. The germline gives CDR1 SGHTA, CDR2 FQGTGA. CDR3 nucleotides: TGTGCCAGCAGCTTATCAGGGGCCGATGGCTACACCTTC. Amino acids: CASSLSGADGYTF.